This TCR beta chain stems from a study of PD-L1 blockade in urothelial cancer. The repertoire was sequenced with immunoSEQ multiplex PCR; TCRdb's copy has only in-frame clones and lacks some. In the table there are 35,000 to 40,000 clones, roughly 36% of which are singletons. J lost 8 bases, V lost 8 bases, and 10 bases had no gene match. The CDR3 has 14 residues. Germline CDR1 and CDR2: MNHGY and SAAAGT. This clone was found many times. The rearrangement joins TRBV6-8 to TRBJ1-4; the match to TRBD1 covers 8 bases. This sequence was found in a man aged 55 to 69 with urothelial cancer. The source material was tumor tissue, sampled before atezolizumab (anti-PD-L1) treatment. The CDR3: CASARGTGREKLFF. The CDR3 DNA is TGTGCCAGCGCGCGTGGGACAGGCCGCGAAAAACTGTTTTTT.